The 31 T cell receptor beta chains given below trace back to one sample, sequenced in a study of shared clonotypes between healthy human individuals. Produced via immunoSEQ multiplex PCR; TCRdb's table is partial and in-frame only. The table shows over 2 million clones, with 85% to 95% occurring only once. Input material: naive CD4+ T cells sorted from blood. Described subset: CD45RA+ positively selected. All receptors derive from a man aged 18 to 29 in good health.

The chain couples TRBV6-1 to TRBJ2-7; perhaps TRBD2 as D (5 bases). V gave up 3 bases and J gave up 2 bases, with 14 bases separating them. The CDR3 length is 15 residues. CDR1 is MNHNS, CDR2 SASEGT, per germline. As DNA, the CDR3 is TGTGCCAGCAGTGAGGGTCTGAGCGGAACCTACGAGCAGTACTTC. Amino acids: CASSEGLSGTYEQYF.

The chain carries TRBV7-9 and TRBJ1-5; tentatively, D is TRBD1 (5 bases). Trimming stripped 3 bases from V and 2 bases from J, with 20 bases between. CDR3 length: 18 residues. Germline V gives CDR1 SEHNR, CDR2 FQNEAQ (reference sequence). The CDR3: CASSFSGTMKVGNQPQHF. CDR3 DNA: TGTGCCAGCAGCTTCTCCGGGACGATGAAAGTTGGCAATCAGCCCCAGCATTTT.

The chain combines TRBV7-6 with TRBJ2-1; D not certain. The CDR3 sequence is 18 residues long. Germline assignment: CDR1 SGHVS and CDR2 FNYEAQ. V gave up 2 bases and J gave up 0 bases, with 17 bases separating them. This CDR3 reads CASSLIHRKVSSYNEQFF. CDR3 nucleotide sequence: TGTGCCAGCAGCTTAATCCACAGAAAGGTAAGCTCCTACAATGAGCAGTTCTTC.

A note on this clone: Other DNA sequences from this sample encode an identical CDR3 as well. The gene calls are TRBV6-4 and TRBJ1-1, with D perhaps matching TRBD1 (5 bases). This CDR3 is 13 amino acids long. V lost 4 bases and J 1 base, leaving 7 bases between the germline ends. Germline assignment: CDR1 MRHNA and CDR2 SNTAGT. Here the CDR3 reads CASSVDRNTEAFF. The CDR3 bases are TGTGCCAGCAGTGTCGACAGGAACACTGAAGCTTTCTTT.

The chain employs TRBV19 and TRBJ1-1; tentative D call: TRBD1 (6 bases). CDR1 is LNHDA and CDR2 is SQIVND in the germline V gene (reference sequence). The CDR3 is made up of 15 amino acids. Trimming stripped 7 bases from V and 6 bases from J, with 21 bases between. The CDR3 region has the DNA TGTGCCAGTATGCGCGACCGGGGGCTTGCGGCTGAAGCTTTCTTT. Protein: CASMRDRGLAAEAFF.

V and J are TRBV28 and TRBJ2-1; unclear D gene. The CDR3 contains 14 residues. Per germline, CDR1 MDHEN and CDR2 SYDVKM. V lost 2 bases, J lost 5 bases, and 10 bases lay in between. The CDR3 reads CASSLQESDNEQFF. The CDR3 DNA reads TGTGCCAGCAGTTTACAGGAGTCGGACAATGAGCAGTTCTTC.

The chain uses TRBV18 and TRBJ2-3; 9 bases fit TRBD2. The length of the CDR3 is 22 residues. V was clipped by 1 base and J by 1 base; unmatched bases: 21. Looked up from germline, CDR1 is KGHSH and CDR2 is LQKENI. CDR3 in amino acids: CASSPRFFEQGSSGERTDTQYF. In DNA form, the CDR3 reads TGTGCCAGCTCACCACGTTTTTTCGAACAGGGCTCTAGCGGGGAACGCACAGATACGCAGTATTTT. Full variable domain (rest looked up from reference TRBV18 and TRBJ2-3): NAGVMQNPRHLVRRRGQEARLRCSPMKGHSHVYWYRQLPEEGLKFMVYLQKENIIDESGMPKERFSAEFPKEGPSILRIQQVVRGDSAAYFCASSPRFFEQGSSGERTDTQYFGPGTRLTVL.

The chain uses TRBV29-1 and TRBJ2-3, with 10 bases matching TRBD2. This CDR3 comprises 15 residues. V lost 4 bases, J lost 4 bases, and 8 bases stayed unmatched. Per the germline V gene, CDR1 is SQVTM and CDR2 is ANQGSEA. The CDR3 nucleotides read TGCAGCGTTGCGGAGGGGACTAGCGCATCAGATACGCAGTATTTT. Its translation is CSVAEGTSASDTQYF.

This clone was counted many times. The same CDR3 also results from other DNA sequences found in this sample. The chain employs TRBV2 and TRBJ1-1; 8 positions match TRBD1. Germline lookup yields CDR1 SNHLY and CDR2 FYNNEI. Trimming removed 6 bases from V and 1 base from J; junction bases left unmatched: 1. This CDR3 is built from 13 residues. CDR3 DNA sequence: TGTGCCAGCAGAGGACAGGGGAACACTGAAGCTTTCTTT. Translation: CASRGQGNTEAFF.

A remark on this clone: This specimen includes other DNA sequences encoding the same CDR3. V and J are TRBV5-1 and TRBJ1-5; D gene ambiguous. Germline V gene sequence: CDR1 SGHRS, CDR2 YFSETQ. The CDR3 covers 15 residues. The V end was cut by 2 bases, the J end by 0 bases, with 9 bases between. As DNA, the CDR3 is TGCGCCAGCAGCTTAGCAGGTTATAGCAATCAGCCCCAGCATTTT. It codes for CASSLAGYSNQPQHF.

This chain joins TRBV6-1 and TRBJ1-2; 7 nucleotides line up with TRBD1. The CDR3 runs 15 residues. V lost 1 base to trimming and J lost 4 bases; unmatched junction nucleotides: 6. Per germline, CDR1 MNHNS and CDR2 SASEGT. In nucleotides, the CDR3 is TGTGCCAGCAGTGAAGGAGCGACAGGGACCTATGGCTACACCTTC. This codes for CASSEGATGTYGYTF.

This clone was recorded only once. This chain's CDR3 is CASSVGGTVSLETQYF. The CDR3 DNA reads as TGTGCCAGCAGCGTAGGTGGGACAGTGAGTCTTGAGACCCAGTACTTC. The J gene is TRBJ2-5, the V gene TRBV9; 7 positions match TRBD1. The CDR3 loop spans 16 amino acids. Germline loops: CDR1 SGDLS, CDR2 YYNGEE. V lost 0 bases and J lost 5; bases outside the gene matches: 10.

The gene calls are TRBV6-1 and TRBJ2-7; either TRBD1 or TRBD2 may supply D (5 bases each). CDR3 length equals 14 residues. Germline-derived CDR1 and CDR2 are MNHNS and SASEGT. With 7 bases removed from V and 2 bases from J, the gap between germline ends came to 15 bases. The CDR3, as DNA: TGTGCCAGCACCCCAACAGGAGGACCCTACGAGCAGTACTTC. It encodes CASTPTGGPYEQYF.

V and J are TRBV4-3 and TRBJ2-1; D not resolved. The CDR3 has 17 amino acids. V lost 0 bases to trimming and J lost 0 bases, with 12 bases between them. CDR1 and CDR2 from the germline V gene are LGHNA and YSLEER. CDR3 nucleotide sequence: TGCGCCAGCAGCCAAGATTTGAGACAATTCTCCTACAATGAGCAGTTCTTC. It encodes CASSQDLRQFSYNEQFF.

The chain recombines TRBV9 with TRBJ1-6; 7 bases fit TRBD1. V was pared by 5 bases and J by 3 bases, with 11 bases of the junction left unmatched. The CDR3 has 17 residues. CDR1 and CDR2 (germline): SGDLS, YYNGEE. The CDR3: CASRPTTGAFYNSPLHF. CDR3 in DNA: TGTGCCAGCAGGCCGACCACAGGGGCCTTCTATAATTCACCCCTCCACTTT.

V usage is TRBV6-1 and J usage is TRBJ2-7; 7 positions match TRBD2. With V trimmed by 9 bases and J by 2 bases, 7 bases remained unmatched. The CDR3 covers 13 residues. CDR1 is MNHNS, CDR2 SASEGT, per germline. CDR3: CASTSVLTYEQYF. The CDR3 DNA is TGTGCCAGTACTAGCGTCTTAACCTACGAGCAGTACTTC.

In the case of this clone: Other DNA sequences in the sample encode the same CDR3. The chain combines TRBV27 with TRBJ1-5, with D perhaps matching TRBD1 (5 bases). Per the germline V gene, CDR1 is MNHEY and CDR2 is SMNVEV (reference sequence). Trimming pared 5 bases from V and 4 bases from J, leaving 12 bases between. The CDR3 totals 14 residues. CDR3 sequence: CASSPGTGNQPQHF. CDR3 nucleotide sequence: TGTGCCAGCAGTCCCGGGACCGGGAATCAGCCCCAGCATTTT.

The chain links TRBV19 to TRBJ1-1; D is perhaps TRBD1 (5 bases). Trimming cost V 4 bases and J 2 bases, with 26 bases left between them. The germline gives CDR1 LNHDA, CDR2 SQIVND (reference sequence). CDR3 length: 19 residues. CDR3 sequence reads: CASSKPHGAGAAFNTEAFF. CDR3 bases: TGTGCCAGTAGTAAACCCCATGGGGCCGGGGCCGCCTTTAACACTGAAGCTTTCTTT.

This rearrangement joins TRBV4-3 to TRBJ2-1; 9 nucleotides line up with TRBD1. Looked up from germline, CDR1 is LGHNA and CDR2 is YSLEER. There are 17 residues in the CDR3. V dropped 0 bases and J dropped 7; count of bases not matched to a gene: 10. CDR3 loop: CASSQDGGTGIPNEQFF. CDR3 DNA sequence: TGCGCCAGCAGCCAAGATGGAGGGACAGGGATTCCGAATGAGCAGTTCTTC.

Note on this clone: Other DNA sequences of this sample code for an identical CDR3. The chain's CDR3 is CASSFEGDQPQHF. Here the CDR3 DNA reads TGTGCCAGCAGCTTTGAGGGGGATCAGCCCCAGCATTTT. J is TRBJ1-5 and V is TRBV7-9, with D possibly TRBD1 on 6 matching bases. The CDR3 has 13 amino acids. Germline values: CDR1 SEHNR, CDR2 FQNEAQ (reference sequence). The V end lost 3 bases, the J end lost 5 bases, and 8 bases lay between the germline ends.

For this clone: This specimen includes other DNA sequences encoding the same CDR3. This rearrangement joins TRBV13 to TRBJ2-3, with D unclear. The CDR3 extends over 14 amino acids. The germline V gene has CDR1 PRHDT and CDR2 FYEKMQ (reference sequence). Trimming removed 0 bases from V and 1 base from J, with 5 bases in between. In DNA, the CDR3 is TGTGCCAGCAGCTTAGGGGGCGGCACAGATACGCAGTATTTT. Amino acids: CASSLGGGTDTQYF. The full variable domain, completed using reference TRBV13 and TRBJ2-3, is AAGVIQSPRHLIKEKRETATLKCYPIPRHDTVYWYQQGPGQDPQFLISFYEKMQSDKGSIPDRFSAQQFSDYHSELNMSSLELGDSALYFCASSLGGGTDTQYFGPGTRLTVL.

The chain recombines TRBV4-3 with TRBJ2-1; TRBD2 agrees at 8 bases. Germline V gives CDR1 LGHNA, CDR2 YSLEER. V lost 0 bases and J lost 10; bases outside the gene matches: 5. The CDR3 runs to 14 residues. The CDR3, as DNA: TGCGCCAGCAGCCAAGAAATTATAGCGGGAGAGCAGTTCTTC. Translating gives CASSQEIIAGEQFF.

This chain links TRBV5-1 with TRBJ1-5; TRBD1 might be the D (5 bases). CDR3 length: 12 amino acids. CDR1 is SGHRS and CDR2 is YFSETQ in the germline V gene. Trimming removed 10 bases from V and 5 bases from J, with 13 bases in between. The CDR3 DNA is TGCGCCTCTACCCCGGGGGATCAGCCCCAGCATTTT. Translation: CASTPGDQPQHF.

On this clone: This may arise from a read error, as a much more abundant clone is one base away. The chain carries TRBV10-2 and TRBJ2-7; the D gene is possibly TRBD2 (6 bases). CDR1 is WSHSY and CDR2 is SAAADI in the germline V gene. The CDR3 sequence is 16 residues long. With 2 bases removed from V and 3 bases from J, the gap between germline ends came to 17 bases. The CDR3 nucleotides are TGCGCCAGCAGTGAGCCTGGCGGGACGGGGATCTACGAGCAGTACTTC. This codes for CASSEPGGTGIYEQYF.

The chain combines TRBV10-1 with TRBJ2-1, with no clear D. The germline V gene encodes CDR1 WNHNN and CDR2 SYGVQD (reference sequence). This CDR3 spans 14 amino acids. V lost 2 bases, J lost 2 bases, and 7 bases lay in between. The CDR3 sequence: CASSEISAYNEQFF. CDR3 DNA: TGCGCCAGCAGTGAGATTTCAGCCTACAATGAGCAGTTCTTC.

The chain carries TRBV19 and TRBJ2-5; D gene ambiguous. This CDR3 is 16 amino acids long. V lost 6 bases and J lost 0, with 17 bases in between. The germline V gene encodes CDR1 LNHDA and CDR2 SQIVND (reference sequence). DNA for the CDR3: TGTGCCAGTAGCCCCTCTAGGGTGGCGAACCAAGAGACCCAGTACTTC. This codes for CASSPSRVANQETQYF. The entire variable domain, with the rest obtained from reference TRBV19 and TRBJ2-5, is as follows: DGGITQSPKYLFRKEGQNVTLSCEQNLNHDAMYWYRQDPGQGLRLIYYSQIVNDFQKGDIAEGYSVSREKKESFPLTVTSAQKNPTAFYLCASSPSRVANQETQYFGPGTRLLVL.

Details on this clone: In the same sample, other DNA sequences code for this CDR3. The chain links TRBV30 to TRBJ2-2; no firm D call. This CDR3 contains 12 residues. CDR1 is GTSNPN and CDR2 is SVGIG in the germline V gene (reference sequence). The V end was cut by 1 base, the J end by 4 bases, with 4 bases between. The CDR3 DNA sequence: TGTGCCTGGAGTGCGCGCACCGGGGAGCTGTTTTTT. Protein sequence: CAWSARTGELFF.

The chain combines TRBV6-6 with TRBJ1-4; a weak D match, TRBD1 (5 bases). The length of the CDR3 is 15 residues. Germline V gives CDR1 MNHNY, CDR2 SVGAGI (reference sequence). The V gene lost 5 bases and the J gene lost 1 base, with 11 bases spanning the gap. Written as DNA, the CDR3 is TGTGCCAGCAGTCCTGTCAGGGAAACTAATGAAAAACTGTTTTTT. Its translation: CASSPVRETNEKLFF.

CDR3 sequence: CASSESMGAGYEQYF. The DNA for the CDR3 is TGCGCCAGCAGTGAGTCTATGGGGGCCGGCTACGAGCAGTACTTC. This sequence joins TRBV10-1 and TRBJ2-7; D possibly corresponds to TRBD1 (6 bases). Germline loops: CDR1 WNHNN, CDR2 SYGVQD (reference sequence). V was trimmed by 0 bases and J by 3 bases, leaving 12 bases between them. The CDR3 runs to 15 residues.

The genes are TRBV16 and TRBJ1-1; 8 positions match TRBD1. After removal of 4 bases from V and 5 bases from J, the junction contained 6 bases not matched to a gene. The germline V gene has CDR1 KGHSY and CDR2 FQNENV. This CDR3 has 14 residues. This chain's CDR3 is CASSPMDRVTEAFF. The CDR3 nucleotides are TGTGCCAGCAGCCCTATGGACAGGGTTACTGAAGCTTTCTTT.

This clone was counted once. V gene TRBV7-2 combines with J gene TRBJ2-7; possible D gene TRBD1, 5 bases. Trimming took off 1 base at V and 5 bases at J, with 9 bases between the two ends. The CDR3 is 13 residues long. Germline CDR1 and CDR2: SGHTA and FQGNSA. The CDR3 region is CASSLGVRDEQYF. As DNA, the CDR3 is TGTGCCAGCAGCTTAGGGGTCAGGGACGAGCAGTACTTC.